These T cell receptor beta chains were read from a single sample in a study of shared clonotypes between healthy human individuals. Assay used: immunoSEQ multiplex PCR; TCRdb lists only in-frame clones, some missing. Altogether about 990,000 clones are present, around 78% being singletons, with the ten largest covering under 0.8%. The sequenced sample consisted of memory CD4+ T cells from PBMCs. Receptors originate from a young man in good health. Some clones in this sample may be carry-over from other donors' samples. Each CDR3 is given with its conserved first and last residue. The D gene is left open where the match is weak. Clone sizes are given selectively: once, few, many, or a class where the clone is expanded.

CDR3 length: 16
D gene: -
V gene: TRBV11-1
J gene: TRBJ2-1
clone size: -
CDR3 DNA: TGTGCCAGCAGAAATGAGGAACTTAGAGTCGGTCAAGAGCAGTTCTTC
CDR3 protein: CASRNEELRVGQEQFF

CDR3 length: 12
D gene: -
V gene: TRBV6-1
J gene: TRBJ1-1
clone size: -
CDR3 DNA: TGTGCCAGCAGTTCTGGGGACACTGAAGCTTTCTTT
CDR3 protein: CASSSGDTEAFF

CDR3 length: 15
D gene: -
V gene: TRBV2
J gene: TRBJ1-5
clone size: -
CDR3 DNA: TGTGCCAGCAGGGAGGCCTTATCCAGCAATCAGCCCCAGCATTTT
CDR3 protein: CASREALSSNQPQHF

CDR3 length: 15
D gene: TRBD1
V gene: TRBV7-9
J gene: TRBJ1-6
clone size: many
CDR3 DNA: TGTGCCAGCAGCGATCAGGGGGGGTATAATTCACCCCTCCACTTT
CDR3 protein: CASSDQGGYNSPLHF

CDR3 length: 14
D gene: -
V gene: TRBV11-1
J gene: TRBJ2-2
clone size: -
CDR3 DNA: TGTGCCAGCAGACATACAGGGAGTACCGGGGAGCTGTTTTTT
CDR3 protein: CASRHTGSTGELFF

CDR3 length: 12
D gene: TRBD1
V gene: TRBV30
J gene: TRBJ1-5
clone size: -
CDR3 DNA: TGTGCCTGGAGGGCCAGGACAGGGGTCCAGCATTTT
CDR3 protein: CAWRARTGVQHF

CDR3 length: 14
D gene: -
V gene: TRBV2
J gene: TRBJ2-1
clone size: -
CDR3 DNA: TGTGCCAGCAAGGGCAGGAACTCCTACAATGAGCAGTTCTTC
CDR3 protein: CASKGRNSYNEQFF

CDR3 length: 14
D gene: TRBD2
V gene: TRBV2
J gene: TRBJ2-7
clone size: -
CDR3 DNA: TGTGCCAGCAGGTGGGCTAGCGGGCTATACGAGCAGTACTTC
CDR3 protein: CASRWASGLYEQYF

CDR3 length: 14
D gene: TRBD2
V gene: TRBV28
J gene: TRBJ2-5
clone size: -
CDR3 DNA: TGTGCCAGTACCCTCGGGACTAATATTCCCACACAGTACTTC
CDR3 protein: CASTLGTNIPTQYF

CDR3 length: 16
D gene: TRBD2
V gene: TRBV28
J gene: TRBJ2-1
clone size: -
CDR3 DNA: TGTGCCACCACACAACTTAGCGGGAGGGTAAGGAATGAGCAGTTCTTC
CDR3 protein: CATTQLSGRVRNEQFF

CDR3 length: 14
D gene: TRBD1
V gene: TRBV2
J gene: TRBJ2-1
clone size: -
CDR3 DNA: TGTGCCAGCAGTCGACAGGGGGCGCTTTCGTTGCGGATCTTC
CDR3 protein: CASSRQGALSLRIF